This TCR beta chain comes out of a study of beta chain features in type 1 diabetes. Study summary: Examined across all samples were roughly 110,000,000 sorted cells. The study's findings and limits: Across all four CD4+ subsets, people with type 1 diabetes showed modestly shorter TCRB CDR3s. Type 1 diabetes patients showed fewer insertions and more deletions at VDJ junctions. Across patients, naive, central memory and Treg TCRB repertoires exhibited apparently greater similarity than was observed across healthy donors.

With 4 bases removed from V and 2 bases from J, the gap between germline ends came to 14 bases. This CDR3 has 16 residues. In germline, CDR1 is MDHEN, CDR2 SYDVKM. A CD45RO/CCR7/CD25/CD127/CD95/CD27 panel sorted naive, central memory, regulatory and stem cell-like memory CD4+ cells. For this clone: Its target is unknown.

Every isolated RNA sample was fully reverse transcribed, so sequencing captured expressed TCRB transcripts. Profiling relied on immunoSEQ multiplex PCR, and the TCRdb table lists in-frame clones only, not all of them. This sample yields 200,000 to 300,000 clones, of which roughly a tenth are seen a single time; over 0.015% belongs to the top ten. The chain is built from TRBV28 and TRBJ1-4, with no clear D. The TCR sequence derives from a young man with type 1 diabetes. The source material was naive CD4+ T cells from blood. The CDR3 protein is CASSSRKGRTNEKLFF. The CDR3 DNA sequence: TGTGCCAGCAGTTCACGGAAAGGCAGGACTAATGAAAAACTGTTTTTT.